This paragraph reports one T cell receptor beta chain. These data belong to a study of blood T cell repertoires in COVID-19. V gave up 5 bases and J gave up 1 base; unmatched junction bases: 10. Germline loops: CDR1 LNHDA, CDR2 SQIVND (reference sequence). There are 17 residues in the CDR3. TCRdb's copy holds only in-frame clones and misses some; the assay was immunoSEQ multiplex PCR. The table shows more than 350,000 clones, with more than 70% occurring only once. The chain carries TRBV19 and TRBJ2-7, with 11 nucleotides matching TRBD2. This clonotype originated in a woman younger than 45 with COVID-19, enrolled during active disease. The sequenced sample was peripheral blood. CDR3 loop: CASSPLFGTSGSYEQYF. The CDR3 DNA follows: TGTGCCAGTAGTCCTCTCTTCGGGACTAGCGGTTCCTACGAGCAGTACTTC.